This T cell receptor beta chain stems from a study of CD8 T cells in Susac syndrome. With random hexamers, reverse transcription was performed on about 0.5 to 1 ug of RNA. An immunoSEQ multiplex PCR generated amplified TCR beta CDR3 products spanning 54 Vbeta and 13 Jbeta. TCRdb reprocessed the immunoSEQ multiplex PCR reads via MiXCR and lists one record per CDR3 protein. Among about 290,000 distinct CDR3 sequences listed, around nine tenths were seen once. CD8+ and CD4+ T cells circulating in blood were sequenced for TCR beta. Those who served as multiple sclerosis controls were treatment-naive patients with stable or active relapsing-remitting disease. Purification of the CD8+ and CD4+ T cells relied on negative isolation, and TEMRA cells underwent FACS enrichment. V was clipped by 5 bases and J by 2 bases; unmatched bases: 13. This CDR3 has 18 residues. In germline, CDR1 is LNHDA, CDR2 SQIVND (reference sequence).

Sequenced material: CD8+ T cells from PBMCs. The source of this sequence is a human donor with multiple sclerosis. The V and J genes are TRBV19 and TRBJ2-2; 8 bases are a match to TRBD1. The CDR3 here is CASSPSPGTGDNTGELFF. In DNA, the CDR3 is TGTGCCAGTAGTCCGTCCCCAGGGACAGGAGACAACACCGGGGAGCTGTTTTTT.